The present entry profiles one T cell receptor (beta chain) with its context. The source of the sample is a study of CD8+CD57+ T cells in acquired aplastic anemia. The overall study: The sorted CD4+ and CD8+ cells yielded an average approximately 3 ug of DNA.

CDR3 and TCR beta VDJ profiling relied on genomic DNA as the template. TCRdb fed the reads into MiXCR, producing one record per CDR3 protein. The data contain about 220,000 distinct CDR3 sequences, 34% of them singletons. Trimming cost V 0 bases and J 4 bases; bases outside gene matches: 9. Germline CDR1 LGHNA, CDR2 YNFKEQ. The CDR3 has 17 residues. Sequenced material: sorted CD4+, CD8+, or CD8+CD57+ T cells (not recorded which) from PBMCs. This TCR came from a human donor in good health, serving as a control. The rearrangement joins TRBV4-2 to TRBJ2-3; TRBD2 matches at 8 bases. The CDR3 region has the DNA TGTGCCAGCAGCCAAGAAATAGCGGGGAGAACGTCAGATACGCAGTATTTT. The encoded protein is CASSQEIAGRTSDTQYF.